Reported below is one TCR beta chain. Its target is not known. Sequenced by immunoSEQ multiplex PCR; TCRdb stores in-frame clones only, minus some. This sample yields about 2,500 clones, of which over 60% are seen a single time; 14% belongs to the top ten. Germline trimming cut 5 bases from V and 9 bases from J; bases unmatched to any gene: 0. Germline V gene data show CDR1 as SQVTM and CDR2 as ANQGSEA. The CDR3 runs 10 residues. The entry originates in a study of coeliac disease. Across the whole study: Each coeliac patient was active, refractory type I, or diet-controlled.

Cells were frozen in aliquots of around 540,000, and one aliquot per fraction was sequenced. General observations from the study: Active celiac intraepithelial and lamina propria samples had lower TRB and TRG clonality than control samples.

The gene calls are TRBV29-1 and TRBJ2-1; 8 bases are shared with TRBD2. Sequencing was performed on lamina propria lymphocytes from the gut. The clonotype originates from a woman in her 70s with celiac disease on a gluten-free diet. DNA for the CDR3: TGCAGCGTTAGCGGGAGTGAGCAGTTCTTC. This sequence encodes CSVSGSEQFF.